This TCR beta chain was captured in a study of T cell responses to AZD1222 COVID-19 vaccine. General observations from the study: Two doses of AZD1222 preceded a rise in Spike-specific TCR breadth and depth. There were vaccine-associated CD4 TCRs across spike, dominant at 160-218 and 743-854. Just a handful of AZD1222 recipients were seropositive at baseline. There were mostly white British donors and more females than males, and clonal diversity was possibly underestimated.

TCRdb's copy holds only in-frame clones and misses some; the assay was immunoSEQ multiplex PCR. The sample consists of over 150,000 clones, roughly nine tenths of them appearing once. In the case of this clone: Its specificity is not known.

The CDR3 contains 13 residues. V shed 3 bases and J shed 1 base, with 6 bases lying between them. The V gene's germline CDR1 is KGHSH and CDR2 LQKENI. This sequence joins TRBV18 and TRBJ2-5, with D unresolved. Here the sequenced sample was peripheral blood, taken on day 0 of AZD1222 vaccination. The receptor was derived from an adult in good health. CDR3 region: CASSPLSQETQYF. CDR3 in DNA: TGTGCCAGCTCACCCCTGAGCCAAGAGACCCAGTACTTC.